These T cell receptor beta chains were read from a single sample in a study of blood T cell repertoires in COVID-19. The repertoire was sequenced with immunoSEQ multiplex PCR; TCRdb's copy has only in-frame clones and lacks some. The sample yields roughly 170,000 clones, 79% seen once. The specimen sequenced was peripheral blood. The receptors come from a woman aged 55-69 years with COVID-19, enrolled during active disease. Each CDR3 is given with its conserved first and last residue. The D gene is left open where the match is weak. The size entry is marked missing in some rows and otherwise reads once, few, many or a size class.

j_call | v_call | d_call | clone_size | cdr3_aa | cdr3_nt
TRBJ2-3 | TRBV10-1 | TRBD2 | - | CAAPGLAESTDTQYF | TGCGCCGCGCCGGGACTAGCGGAGAGCACAGATACGCAGTATTTT
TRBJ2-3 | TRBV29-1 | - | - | CSVEVWERSTDTQYF | TGCAGCGTTGAAGTCTGGGAGAGAAGCACAGATACGCAGTATTTT
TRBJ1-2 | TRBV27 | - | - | CASRIRTAANYGYTF | TGTGCCAGCAGAATTCGGACTGCAGCTAACTATGGCTACACCTTC
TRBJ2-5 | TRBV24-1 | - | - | CATSGQYQETQYF | TGTGCCACCAGTGGACAGTACCAAGAGACCCAGTACTTC
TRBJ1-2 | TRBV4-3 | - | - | CASSQVGGFDGYTF | TGCGCCAGCAGCCAAGTAGGAGGGTTCGATGGCTACACCTTC
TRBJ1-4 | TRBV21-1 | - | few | CASRHGGRRNEKLFF | TGTGCCAGCAGACACGGGGGACGGCGTAATGAAAAACTGTTTTTT
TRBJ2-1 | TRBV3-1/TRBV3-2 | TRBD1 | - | CASSEVSGTGGHNEQFF | TGTGCCAGCAGCGAAGTATCCGGGACAGGGGGCCACAATGAGCAGTTCTTC
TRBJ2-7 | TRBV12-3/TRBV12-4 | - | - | CASMQAYEQYF | TGTGCCAGCATGCAGGCCTACGAGCAGTACTTC
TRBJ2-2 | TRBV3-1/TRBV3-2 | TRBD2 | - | CASNLRAGGPSGELFF | TGTGCCAGCAACCTAAGAGCGGGAGGGCCGTCCGGGGAGCTGTTTTTT
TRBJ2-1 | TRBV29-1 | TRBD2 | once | CSVVGLADYNEQFF | TGCAGCGTGGTCGGACTAGCGGACTACAATGAGCAGTTCTTC
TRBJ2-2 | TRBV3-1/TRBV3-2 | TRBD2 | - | CASSSKRSLAGNTGELFF | TGTGCCAGCAGCTCCAAAAGGTCCCTAGCGGGGAACACCGGGGAGCTGTTTTTT
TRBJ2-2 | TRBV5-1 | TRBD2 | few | CASSFSSGLAGVGGELFF | TGCGCCAGCAGCTTCTCCTCCGGACTAGCGGGAGTCGGTGGGGAGCTGTTTTTT
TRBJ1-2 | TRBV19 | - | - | CASTQGFDGYTF | TGTGCCAGTACTCAGGGGTTCGATGGCTACACCTTC
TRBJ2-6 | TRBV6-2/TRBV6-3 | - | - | CASSQLTGGTSGANVLTF | TGTGCCAGCAGCCAACTAACAGGCGGGACTTCCGGGGCCAACGTCCTGACTTTC
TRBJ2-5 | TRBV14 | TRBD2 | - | CASSQPGTSWYQETQYF | TGTGCCAGCAGCCAACCCGGGACTAGCTGGTACCAAGAGACCCAGTACTTC
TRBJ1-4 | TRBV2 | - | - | CASNEAGRSGKLFF | TGTGCCAGCAACGAGGCAGGGCGATCGGGAAAACTGTTTTTT
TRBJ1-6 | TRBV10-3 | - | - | CAISPSDNNSPLHF | TGTGCCATCAGCCCCAGCGATAATAATTCACCCCTCCACTTT
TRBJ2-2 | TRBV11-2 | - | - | CASSFSRDTGELFF | TGTGCCAGCAGCTTTAGTAGAGACACCGGGGAGCTGTTTTTT
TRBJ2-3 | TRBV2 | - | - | CASSEARLADTQYF | TGTGCCAGCAGTGAAGCGAGACTTGCAGATACGCAGTATTTT
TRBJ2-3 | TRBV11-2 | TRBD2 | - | CASSPLSGGIDTQYF | TGTGCCAGCAGCCCCCTTAGCGGGGGGATAGATACGCAGTATTTT
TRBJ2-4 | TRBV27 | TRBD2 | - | CASRSTGGDEAKNIQYF | TGTGCCAGCAGGTCGACCGGGGGGGATGAAGCCAAAAACATTCAGTACTTC
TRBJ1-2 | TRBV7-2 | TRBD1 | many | CASSLGQGNYGYTF | TGTGCCAGCAGCTTAGGACAGGGGAACTATGGCTACACCTTC